The clone carrying this TCR beta chain has only a few counts. Its specificity is not known. Treatment specified: oral pan-JAK inhibitor, 5-10 mg twice daily. Alopecia areata patients gave lesional scalp punch biopsies and peripheral blood samples. These data come from a study of CD8+ T cells in alopecia areata. General observations from the study: Higher clonality and more expanded CD8+ clones appeared in lesional than normal scalp. Tofacitinib significantly brought down scalp clonality and expanded CD8+ clones among top 100.

Extraction and reverse transcription of RNA yielded cDNA as the sequencing template. Produced via immunoSEQ multiplex PCR; TCRdb's table is partial and in-frame only. This sample has roughly 180,000 clones, with about 60% found just once. The CDR3 contains 13 residues. The ends were cut back, 1 base at V and 6 bases at J, with 9 bases in the middle. The germline V gene encodes CDR1 SGHDN and CDR2 FVKESK. The chain carries TRBV14 and TRBJ1-2; D remains unclear. Sequenced here: CD4+ T cells sorted from blood, sampled at week 4, from a patient treated with tofacitinib. The clonotype was recovered from a human donor with alopecia areata. The CDR3 loop is CASSQARRDGYTF. The CDR3 region has the DNA TGTGCCAGCAGCCAAGCTCGACGAGATGGCTACACCTTC.